The text below deals with one TCR beta chain. The target antigen is unknown. The data derive from a study of shared clonotypes between healthy human individuals. Overall study: A donor's plate count was three for CD4 naive and three for CD4 memory; CD8 naive had two and CD8 memory one.

Overall study findings and caveats: The genetic and exposure-history diversity represented was limited by few donors.

In the original processing: ImmunoSEQ only sent back junction sequences with no quality scores, so filtering was done differently. Clones were sequenced by immunoSEQ multiplex PCR, and TCRdb holds only the in-frame ones, with some missing. The V and J calls and clone size are taken from that table; D and trimming were inferred from the DNA. Of roughly 2.1 million clones listed, under 95% were seen once; the top ten hold roughly 1.7%. The junction had 5 bases not matched to a gene; V was cut back by 2 bases and J by 4 bases. CDR1 is SGDLS, CDR2 YYNGEE, per germline. CDR3 size: 15 residues. In the naive CD8 group, cells lacked CD45RO and were positively selected for CCR7, so terminally differentiated effector memory CD45RA+ cells were left out. Those who donated were healthy HIV-negative adults, with no recent acute infections or vaccinations reported.

This chain connects TRBV9 to TRBJ2-5; TRBD1 aligns across 10 bases. The sequence derives from a man aged 18 to 30 in good health. Some clones in this sample may be carry-over from other donors' samples. The sequenced material came from naive CD8+ T cells from PBMCs. Here the CDR3 DNA reads TGTGCCAGCAGCGTTGGGACAGGGGATCGAGAGACCCAGTACTTC. Protein product: CASSVGTGDRETQYF.